This T cell receptor (beta chain) was sequenced in a study of cytomegalovirus exposure and HLA in healthy donors. There are 15 residues in the CDR3. V was clipped by 2 bases and J by 5 bases; unmatched bases: 4. CDR1 is SGHDT and CDR2 is YYEEEE in the germline V gene. The PCR employed 60 Vbeta primers together with 13 Jbeta primers. The data were produced by immunoSEQ multiplex PCR, yet TCRdb's version contains in-frame clones alone and is incomplete. The sample has about 80,000 clones; nearly 80% are singletons. What was sequenced was PBMCs. The TCR was taken from a woman aged 45 to 65 in good health and CMV-seropositive. This chain connects TRBV5-6 to TRBJ2-5, with TRBD1 identical over 12 bases. The CDR3 is CASSFWDRGRETQYF. CDR3 coding DNA: TGTGCCAGCAGCTTTTGGGACAGGGGGCGTGAGACCCAGTACTTC.